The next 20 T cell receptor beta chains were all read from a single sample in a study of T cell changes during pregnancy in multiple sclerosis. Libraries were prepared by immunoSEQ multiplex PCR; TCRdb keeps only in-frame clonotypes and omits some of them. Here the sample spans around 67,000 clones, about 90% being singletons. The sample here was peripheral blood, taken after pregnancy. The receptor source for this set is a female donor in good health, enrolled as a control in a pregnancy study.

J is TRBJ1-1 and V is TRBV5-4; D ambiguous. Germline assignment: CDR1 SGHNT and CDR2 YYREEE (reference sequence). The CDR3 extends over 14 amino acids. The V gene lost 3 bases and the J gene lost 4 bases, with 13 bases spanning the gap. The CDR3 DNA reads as TGTGCCAGCAGCTCCACCCCCACTGGCACTGAAGCTTTCTTT. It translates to CASSSTPTGTEAFF.

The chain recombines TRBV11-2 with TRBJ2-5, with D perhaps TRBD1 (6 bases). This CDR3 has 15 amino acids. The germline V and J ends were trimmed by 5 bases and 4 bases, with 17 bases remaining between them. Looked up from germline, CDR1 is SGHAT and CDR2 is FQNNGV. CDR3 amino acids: CASSATGQGRETQYF. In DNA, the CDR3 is TGTGCCAGCAGCGCAACGGGCCAGGGGAGAGAGACCCAGTACTTC. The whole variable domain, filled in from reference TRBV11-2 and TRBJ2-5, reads EAGVAQSPRYKIIEKRQSVAFWCNPISGHATLYWYQQILGQGPKLLIQFQNNGVVDDSQLPKDRFSAERLKGVDSTLKIQPAKLEDSAVYLCASSATGQGRETQYFGPGTRLLVL.

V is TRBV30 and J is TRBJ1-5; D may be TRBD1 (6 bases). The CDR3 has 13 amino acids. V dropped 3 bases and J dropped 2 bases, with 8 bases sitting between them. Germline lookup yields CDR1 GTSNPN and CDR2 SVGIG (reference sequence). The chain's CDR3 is CAWSKGGNQPQHF. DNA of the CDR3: TGTGCCTGGAGCAAGGGGGGCAATCAGCCCCAGCATTTT.

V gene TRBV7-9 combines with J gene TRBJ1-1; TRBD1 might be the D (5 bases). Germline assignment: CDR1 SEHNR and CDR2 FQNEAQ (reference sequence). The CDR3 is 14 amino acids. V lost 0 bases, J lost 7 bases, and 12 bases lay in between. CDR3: CASSLAREAFEAFF. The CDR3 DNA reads TGTGCCAGCAGCTTAGCCAGGGAAGCGTTTGAAGCTTTCTTT.

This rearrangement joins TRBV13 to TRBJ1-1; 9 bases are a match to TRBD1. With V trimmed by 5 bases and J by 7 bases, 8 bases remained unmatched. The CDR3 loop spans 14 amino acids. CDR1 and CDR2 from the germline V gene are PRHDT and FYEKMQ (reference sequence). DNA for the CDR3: TGTGCCAGCAGCATGTGGACAGGGGACGGTGAAGCTTTCTTT. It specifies CASSMWTGDGEAFF.

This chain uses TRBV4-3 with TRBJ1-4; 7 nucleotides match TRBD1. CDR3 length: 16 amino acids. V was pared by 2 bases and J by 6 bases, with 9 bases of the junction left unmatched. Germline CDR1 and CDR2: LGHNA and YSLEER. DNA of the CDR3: TGCGCCAGCAGCCAATGGTACAGGGGTGATGATGAAAAACTGTTTTTT. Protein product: CASSQWYRGDDEKLFF.

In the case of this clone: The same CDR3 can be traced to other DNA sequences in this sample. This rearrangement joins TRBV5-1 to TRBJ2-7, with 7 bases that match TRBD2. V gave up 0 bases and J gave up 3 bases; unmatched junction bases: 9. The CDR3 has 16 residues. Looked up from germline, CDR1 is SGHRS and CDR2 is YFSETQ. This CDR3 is CASSLDTAGLGYEQYF. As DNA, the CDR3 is TGCGCCAGCAGCTTGGATACAGCGGGATTGGGCTACGAGCAGTACTTC.

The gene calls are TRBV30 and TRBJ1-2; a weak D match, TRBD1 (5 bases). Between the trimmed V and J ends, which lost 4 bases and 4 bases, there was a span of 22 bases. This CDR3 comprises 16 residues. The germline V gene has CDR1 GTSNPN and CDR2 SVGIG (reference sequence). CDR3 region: CAWIPTQGGTSYGYTF. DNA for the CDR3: TGTGCCTGGATCCCCACCCAGGGAGGGACGAGCTATGGCTACACCTTC.

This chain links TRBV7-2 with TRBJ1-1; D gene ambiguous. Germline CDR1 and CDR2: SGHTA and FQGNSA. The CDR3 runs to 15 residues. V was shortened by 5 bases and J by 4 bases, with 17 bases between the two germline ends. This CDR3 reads CASSPSAGSGTEAFF. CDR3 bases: TGTGCCAGCAGCCCATCTGCGGGTTCGGGCACTGAAGCTTTCTTT.

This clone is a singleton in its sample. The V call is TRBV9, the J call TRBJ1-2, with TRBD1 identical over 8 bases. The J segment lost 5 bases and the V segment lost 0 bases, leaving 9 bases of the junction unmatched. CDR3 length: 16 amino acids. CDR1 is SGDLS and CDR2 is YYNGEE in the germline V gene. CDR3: CASSVALAGGWYGYTF. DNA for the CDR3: TGTGCCAGCAGCGTAGCTTTGGCAGGGGGCTGGTATGGCTACACCTTC.

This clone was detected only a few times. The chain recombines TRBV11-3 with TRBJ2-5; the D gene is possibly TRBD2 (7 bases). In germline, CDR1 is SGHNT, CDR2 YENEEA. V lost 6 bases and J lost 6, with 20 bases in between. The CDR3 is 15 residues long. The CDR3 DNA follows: TGTGCCAGCAGAGAATGGGGGGGGCAAGGAAAGACCCAGTACTTC. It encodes CASREWGGQGKTQYF.

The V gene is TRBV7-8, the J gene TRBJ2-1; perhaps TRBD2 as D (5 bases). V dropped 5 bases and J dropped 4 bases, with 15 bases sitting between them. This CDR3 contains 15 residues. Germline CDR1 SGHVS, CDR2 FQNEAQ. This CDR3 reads CASSPAVGDYNEQFF. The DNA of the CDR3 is TGTGCCAGCAGCCCCGCGGTCGGGGATTACAATGAGCAGTTCTTC.

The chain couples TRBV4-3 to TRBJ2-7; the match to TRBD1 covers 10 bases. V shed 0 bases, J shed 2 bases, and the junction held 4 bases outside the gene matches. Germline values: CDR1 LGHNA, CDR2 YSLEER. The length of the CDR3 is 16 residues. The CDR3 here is CASSQEGTGDAYEQYF. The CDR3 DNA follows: TGCGCCAGCAGCCAAGAAGGGACAGGGGATGCCTACGAGCAGTACTTC.

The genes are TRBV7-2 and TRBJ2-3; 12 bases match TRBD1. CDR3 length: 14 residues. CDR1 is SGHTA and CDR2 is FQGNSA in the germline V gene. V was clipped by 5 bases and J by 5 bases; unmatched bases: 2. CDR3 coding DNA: TGTGCCAGCAGCGGGACAGGGGGCAAAGATACGCAGTATTTT. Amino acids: CASSGTGGKDTQYF. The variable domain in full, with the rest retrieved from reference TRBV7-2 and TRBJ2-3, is GAGVSQSPSNKVTEKGKDVELRCDPISGHTALYWYRQSLGQGLEFLIYFQGNSAPDKSGLPSDRFSAERTGGSVSTLTIQRTQQEDSAVYLCASSGTGGKDTQYFGPGTRLTVL.

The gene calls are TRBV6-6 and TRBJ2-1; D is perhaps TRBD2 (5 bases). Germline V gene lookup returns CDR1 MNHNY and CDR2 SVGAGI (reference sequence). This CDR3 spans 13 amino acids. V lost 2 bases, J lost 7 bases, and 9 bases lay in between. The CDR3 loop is CASSYEGQNEQFF. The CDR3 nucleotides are TGTGCCAGCAGTTACGAGGGCCAGAATGAGCAGTTCTTC.

The CDR3, as DNA: TGTGCCAGTAGTCCCCAGCGGGCTAGCAATCAGCCCCAGCATTTT. As protein: CASSPQRASNQPQHF. The rearrangement uses TRBV19 and TRBJ1-5; D ambiguous. V gave up 5 bases and J gave up 0 bases, with 11 bases separating them. Germline V gene sequence: CDR1 LNHDA, CDR2 SQIVND (reference sequence). The CDR3 is made up of 15 amino acids.

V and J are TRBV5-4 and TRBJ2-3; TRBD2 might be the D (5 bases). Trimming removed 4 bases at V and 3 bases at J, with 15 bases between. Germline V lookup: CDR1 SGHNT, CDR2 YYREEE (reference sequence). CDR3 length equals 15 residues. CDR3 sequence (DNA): TGTGCCAGCAGCGGAGGAGGTAAAGGGACAGATACGCAGTATTTT. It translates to CASSGGGKGTDTQYF.

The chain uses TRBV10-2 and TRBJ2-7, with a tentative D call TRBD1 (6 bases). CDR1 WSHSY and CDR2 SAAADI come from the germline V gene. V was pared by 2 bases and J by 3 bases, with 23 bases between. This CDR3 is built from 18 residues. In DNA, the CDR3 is TGCGCCAGCAGTGAGCCGAATCTAGGGGGTGTCTGGGACTACGAGCAGTACTTC. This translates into CASSEPNLGGVWDYEQYF.

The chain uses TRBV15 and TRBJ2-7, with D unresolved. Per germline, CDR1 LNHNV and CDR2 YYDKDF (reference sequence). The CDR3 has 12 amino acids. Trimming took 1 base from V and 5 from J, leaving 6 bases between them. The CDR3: CATSRGWHEQYF. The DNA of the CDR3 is TGTGCCACCAGCAGAGGTTGGCACGAGCAGTACTTC.

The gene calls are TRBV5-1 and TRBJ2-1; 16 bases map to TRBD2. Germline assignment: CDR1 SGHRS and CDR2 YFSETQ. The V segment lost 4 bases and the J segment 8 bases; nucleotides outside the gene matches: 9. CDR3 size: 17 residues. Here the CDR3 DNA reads TGCGCCAGCAGCCCCGGGGGGACTAGCGGGAGGGACGATGAGCAGTTCTTC. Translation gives CASSPGGTSGRDDEQFF.